Presented here are 8 T cell receptor beta chains from one specimen sequenced in a study of T cell responses to AZD1222 COVID-19 vaccine. Profiling relied on immunoSEQ multiplex PCR, and the TCRdb table lists in-frame clones only, not all of them. Of 120,000 to 150,000 clones detected, approximately 90% appear once; the ten largest clones hold roughly 5%. Sequences were derived from peripheral blood, sampled on day 0 of AZD1222 vaccination. The receptors originated from an adult in good health.

The V gene is TRBV7-2, the J gene TRBJ2-1; D is unclear. The germline CDR1 and CDR2 sequences are SGHTA and FQGNSA. The V and J ends lost 3 bases and 6 bases respectively, with 15 bases between them. CDR3 size: 15 residues. In nucleotides, the CDR3 is TGTGCCAGCAGCTTGGGTCAACGCCCTTCCAATGAGCAGTTCTTC. Amino acid sequence: CASSLGQRPSNEQFF.

J is TRBJ1-2 and V is TRBV3-1 (or the pseudogene TRBV3-2); D not certain. Trimming pared 0 bases from V and 8 bases from J, leaving 13 bases between. Germline V gene lookup returns CDR1 LGHDT and CDR2 YNNKEL (reference sequence). The CDR3 is made up of 14 amino acids. The CDR3 coding sequence is TGTGCCAGCAGCCAAGATTGGGGAGGCAGCGGCTACACCTTC. Translated: CASSQDWGGSGYTF.

This clone was observed a few times. The chain employs TRBV4-1 and TRBJ2-7; D is unresolved. This CDR3 contains 13 residues. CDR1 and CDR2 (germline): MGHRA, YSYEKL. Trimming removed 4 bases from V and 3 bases from J, with 10 bases in between. The CDR3: CASSRFGSYEQYF. CDR3 coding DNA: TGCGCCAGCAGCCGGTTTGGAAGCTACGAGCAGTACTTC.

The CDR3 here is CASSPTQETQYF. The CDR3 DNA reads as TGTGCCAGCAGCCCGACCCAAGAGACCCAGTACTTC. The gene calls are TRBV7-2 and TRBJ2-5, with D unresolved. The germline CDR1 and CDR2 sequences are SGHTA and FQGNSA. The ends were cut back, 5 bases at V and 1 base at J, with 5 bases in the middle. This CDR3 has 12 residues.

Comments on this clone: Different DNA sequences within this sample yield the same CDR3. V gene TRBV29-1 combines with J gene TRBJ1-1, with D unresolved. The CDR3 length is 12 residues. CDR1 and CDR2 (germline): SQVTM, ANQGSEA. V was pared by 4 bases and J by 0 bases, with 6 bases between. The CDR3 sequence is CSVAPMNTEAFF. The DNA for the CDR3 is TGCAGCGTTGCCCCCATGAACACTGAAGCTTTCTTT.

The chain couples TRBV7-8 to TRBJ1-6; perhaps TRBD1 as D (5 bases). V was shortened by 5 bases and J by 8 bases, with 16 bases between the two germline ends. Germline CDR1 reads SGHVS; CDR2 reads FQNEAQ. The CDR3 loop spans 15 amino acids. In DNA, the CDR3 is TGTGCCAGCAGCCACGATCGGGGCCGGCATTCACCCCTCCACTTT. It codes for CASSHDRGRHSPLHF.

This clone is a singleton in its sample. The chain uses TRBV4-1 and TRBJ1-2; 7 bases are a match to TRBD1. The length of the CDR3 is 16 residues. The J segment lost 4 bases and the V segment lost 2 bases, leaving 10 bases of the junction unmatched. Germline lookup yields CDR1 MGHRA and CDR2 YSYEKL. The CDR3 loop reads CASSQSAGDRVYGYTF. For the CDR3, the DNA is TGCGCCAGCAGCCAATCCGCAGGGGACAGAGTCTATGGCTACACCTTC.

This chain joins TRBV27 and TRBJ2-1; 8 bases map to TRBD1. Germline V gene sequence: CDR1 MNHEY, CDR2 SMNVEV (reference sequence). This CDR3 comprises 15 residues. The V segment lost 5 bases and the J segment 4 bases; nucleotides outside the gene matches: 7. Written as DNA, the CDR3 is TGTGCCAGCAGTCTTGGGACAGGAACTTACAATGAGCAGTTCTTC. It codes for CASSLGTGTYNEQFF.